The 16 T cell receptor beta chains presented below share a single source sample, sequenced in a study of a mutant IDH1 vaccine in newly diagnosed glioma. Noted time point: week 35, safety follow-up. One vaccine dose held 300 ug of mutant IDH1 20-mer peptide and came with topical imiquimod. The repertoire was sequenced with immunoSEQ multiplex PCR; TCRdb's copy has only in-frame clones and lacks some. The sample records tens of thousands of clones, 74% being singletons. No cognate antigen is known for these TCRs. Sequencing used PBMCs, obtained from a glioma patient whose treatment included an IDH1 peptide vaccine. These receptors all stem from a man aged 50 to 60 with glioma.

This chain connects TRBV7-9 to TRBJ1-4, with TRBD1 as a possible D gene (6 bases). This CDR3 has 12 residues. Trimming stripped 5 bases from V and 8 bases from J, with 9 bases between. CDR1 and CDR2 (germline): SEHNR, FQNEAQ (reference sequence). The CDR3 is CASSRGREKLFF. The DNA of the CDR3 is TGTGCCAGCAGCCGGGGGCGGGAAAAACTGTTTTTT.

CDR3 sequence (DNA): TGTGCCAGTAGTATAGACCTTTGGGGCAGGGAGAACACTGAAGCTTTCTTT. This sequence encodes CASSIDLWGRENTEAFF. The chain joins TRBV19 to TRBJ1-1; tentatively, D is TRBD1 (5 bases). CDR3 length: 17 amino acids. V was pared by 0 bases and J by 1 base, with 15 bases between. Germline CDR1 and CDR2: LNHDA and SQIVND (reference sequence).

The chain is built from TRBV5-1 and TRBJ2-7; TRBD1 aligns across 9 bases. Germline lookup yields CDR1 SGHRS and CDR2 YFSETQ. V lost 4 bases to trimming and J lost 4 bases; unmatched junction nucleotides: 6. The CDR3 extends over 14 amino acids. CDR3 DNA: TGCGCCAGCAGCCTGGACAGGGGAGGTTACGAGCAGTACTTC. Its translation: CASSLDRGGYEQYF.

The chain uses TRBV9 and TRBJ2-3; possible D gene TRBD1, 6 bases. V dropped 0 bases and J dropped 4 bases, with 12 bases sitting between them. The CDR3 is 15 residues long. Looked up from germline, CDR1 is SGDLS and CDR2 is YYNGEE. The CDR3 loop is CASSVDGGDPDTQYF. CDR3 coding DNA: TGTGCCAGCAGCGTAGATGGGGGCGACCCAGATACGCAGTATTTT.

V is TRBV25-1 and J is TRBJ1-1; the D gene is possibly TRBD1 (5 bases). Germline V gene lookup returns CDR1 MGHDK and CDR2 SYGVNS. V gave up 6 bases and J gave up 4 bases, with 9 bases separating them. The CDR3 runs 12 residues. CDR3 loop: CASRRGATEAFF. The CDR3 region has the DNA TGTGCCAGCAGAAGGGGAGCCACTGAAGCTTTCTTT. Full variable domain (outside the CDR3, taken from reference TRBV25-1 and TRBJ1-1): EADIYQTPRYLVIGTGKKITLECSQTMGHDKMYWYQQDPGMELHLIHYSYGVNSTEKGDLSSESTVSRIRTEHFPLTLESARPSHTSQYLCASRRGATEAFFGQGTRLTVV.

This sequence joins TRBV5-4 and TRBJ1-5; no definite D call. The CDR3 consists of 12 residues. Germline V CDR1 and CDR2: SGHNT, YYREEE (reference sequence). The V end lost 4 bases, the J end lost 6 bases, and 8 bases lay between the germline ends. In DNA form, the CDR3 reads TGTGCCAGCAGCACCCCCGGTCAGCCCCAGCATTTT. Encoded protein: CASSTPGQPQHF.

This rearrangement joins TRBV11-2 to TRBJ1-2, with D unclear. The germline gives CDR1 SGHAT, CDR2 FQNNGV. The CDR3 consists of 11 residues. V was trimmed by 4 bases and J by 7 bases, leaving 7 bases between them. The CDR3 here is CASSYGSGYTF. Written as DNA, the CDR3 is TGTGCCAGCAGCTACGGTTCTGGCTACACCTTC.

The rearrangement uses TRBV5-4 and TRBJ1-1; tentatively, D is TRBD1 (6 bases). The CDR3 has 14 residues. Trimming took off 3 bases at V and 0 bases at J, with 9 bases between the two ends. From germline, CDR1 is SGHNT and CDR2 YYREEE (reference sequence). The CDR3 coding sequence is TGTGCCAGCAGCTCACAGGGTATGAACACTGAAGCTTTCTTT. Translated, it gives CASSSQGMNTEAFF.

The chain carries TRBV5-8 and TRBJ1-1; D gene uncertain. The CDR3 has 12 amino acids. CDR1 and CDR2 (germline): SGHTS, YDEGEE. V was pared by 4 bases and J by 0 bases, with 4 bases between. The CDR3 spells CASSPMNTEAFF. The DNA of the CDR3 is TGTGCCAGCAGCCCCATGAACACTGAAGCTTTCTTT.

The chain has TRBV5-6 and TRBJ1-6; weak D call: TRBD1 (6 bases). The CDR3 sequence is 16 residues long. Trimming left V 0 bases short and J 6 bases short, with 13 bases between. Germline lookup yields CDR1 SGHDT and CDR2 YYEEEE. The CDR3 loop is CASSLGAGVTNSPLHF. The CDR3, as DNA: TGTGCCAGCAGCTTGGGGGCAGGGGTAACTAATTCACCCCTCCACTTT.

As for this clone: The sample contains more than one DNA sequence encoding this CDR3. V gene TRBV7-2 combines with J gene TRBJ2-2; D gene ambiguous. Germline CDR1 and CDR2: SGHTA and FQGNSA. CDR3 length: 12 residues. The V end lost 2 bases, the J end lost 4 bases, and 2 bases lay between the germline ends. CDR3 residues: CASSLSTGELFF. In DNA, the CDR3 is TGTGCCAGCAGCTTAAGCACCGGGGAGCTGTTTTTT.

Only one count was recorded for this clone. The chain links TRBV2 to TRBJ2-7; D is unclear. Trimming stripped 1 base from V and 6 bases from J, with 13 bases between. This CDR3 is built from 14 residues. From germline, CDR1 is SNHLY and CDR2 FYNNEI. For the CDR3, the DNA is TGTGCCAGCAGTGAAGGGGCGACGCCTGCCGAGCAGTACTTC. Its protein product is CASSEGATPAEQYF.

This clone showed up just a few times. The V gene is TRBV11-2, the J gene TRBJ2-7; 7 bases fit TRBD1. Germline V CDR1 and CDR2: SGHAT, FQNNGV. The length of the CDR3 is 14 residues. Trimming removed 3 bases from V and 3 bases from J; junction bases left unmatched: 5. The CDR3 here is CASSLTAGGYEQYF. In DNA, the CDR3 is TGTGCCAGCAGCTTGACAGCAGGGGGCTACGAGCAGTACTTC.

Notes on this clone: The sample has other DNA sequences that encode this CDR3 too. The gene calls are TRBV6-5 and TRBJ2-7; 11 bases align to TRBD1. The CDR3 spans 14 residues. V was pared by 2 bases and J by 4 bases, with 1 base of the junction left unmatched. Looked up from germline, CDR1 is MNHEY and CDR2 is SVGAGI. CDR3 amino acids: CASSYGQGAYEQYF. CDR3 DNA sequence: TGTGCCAGCAGTTACGGACAGGGGGCTTACGAGCAGTACTTC.

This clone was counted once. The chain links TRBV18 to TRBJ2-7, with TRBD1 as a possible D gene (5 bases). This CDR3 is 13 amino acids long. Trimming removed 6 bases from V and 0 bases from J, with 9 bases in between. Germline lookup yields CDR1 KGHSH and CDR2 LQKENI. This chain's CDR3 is CASSRQSSYEQYF. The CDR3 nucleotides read TGTGCCAGCTCCCGACAGTCCTCCTACGAGCAGTACTTC. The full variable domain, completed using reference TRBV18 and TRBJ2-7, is NAGVMQNPRHLVRRRGQEARLRCSPMKGHSHVYWYRQLPEEGLKFMVYLQKENIIDESGMPKERFSAEFPKEGPSILRIQQVVRGDSAAYFCASSRQSSYEQYFGPGTRLTVT.

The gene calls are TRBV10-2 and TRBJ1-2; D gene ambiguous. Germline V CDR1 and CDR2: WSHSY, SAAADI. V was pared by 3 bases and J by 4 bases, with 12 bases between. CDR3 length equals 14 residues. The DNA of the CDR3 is TGCGCCAGCAGTGATGAGAGGAGGTCCTATGGCTACACCTTC. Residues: CASSDERRSYGYTF.